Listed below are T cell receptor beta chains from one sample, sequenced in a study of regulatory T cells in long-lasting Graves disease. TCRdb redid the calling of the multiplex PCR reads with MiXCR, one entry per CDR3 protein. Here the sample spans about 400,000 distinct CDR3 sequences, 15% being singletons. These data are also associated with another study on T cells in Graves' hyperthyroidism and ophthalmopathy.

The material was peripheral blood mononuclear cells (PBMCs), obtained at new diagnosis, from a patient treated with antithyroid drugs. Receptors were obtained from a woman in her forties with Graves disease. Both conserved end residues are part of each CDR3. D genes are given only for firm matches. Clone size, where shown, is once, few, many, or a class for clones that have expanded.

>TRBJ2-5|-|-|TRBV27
CASSPSAPLETQYF
TGTGCCAGCAGTCCCTCCGCGCCCTTAGAGACCCAGTACTTC
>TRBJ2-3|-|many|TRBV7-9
CASIIVGTDTQYF
TGTGCCAGCATTATTGTCGGGACAGATACGCAGTATTTT
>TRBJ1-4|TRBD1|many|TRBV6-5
CASSFDHLRGIDEKLFF
TGTGCCAGCAGTTTCGACCACCTCAGGGGGATAGATGAAAAACTGTTTTTT
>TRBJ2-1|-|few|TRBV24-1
CATKGPDNEQFF
TGTGCCACCAAGGGGCCGGACAATGAGCAGTTCTTC
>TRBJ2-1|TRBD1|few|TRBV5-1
CASSLAGQLDNEQFF
TGCGCCAGCAGCTTGGCGGGACAGCTTGACAATGAGCAGTTCTTC
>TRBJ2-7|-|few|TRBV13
CASSSQSPAVRYEQYF
TGTGCCAGCAGCTCCCAAAGCCCAGCGGTCCGCTACGAGCAGTACTTC
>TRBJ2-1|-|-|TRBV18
CASSPPDGGGGNEHFF
TGTGCTAGCTCACCACCGGATGGAGGGGGTGGCAATGAGCACTTCTTC
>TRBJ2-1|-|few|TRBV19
CASSVDRNEQFF
TGTGCCAGTAGTGTCGACAGGAATGAGCAGTTCTTC
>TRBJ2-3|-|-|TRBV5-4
CASSFVGAADTQYF
TGTGCCAGCAGCTTCGTAGGGGCGGCAGATACGCAGTATTTT
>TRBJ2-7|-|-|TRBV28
CASILARAPSYEQYF
TGTGCCAGCATCCTAGCGCGGGCCCCCTCCTACGAGCAGTACTTC
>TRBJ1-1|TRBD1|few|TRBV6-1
CASRDLFDRGRGTEAFF
TGTGCCAGCAGGGATTTATTTGACAGGGGGCGGGGAACTGAAGCTTTCTTT
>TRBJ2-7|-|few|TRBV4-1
CASSQETELNYEQYF
TGCGCCAGCAGCCAAGAGACAGAGTTAAATTACGAGCAGTACTTC
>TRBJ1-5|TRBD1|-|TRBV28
CASSTGTGGRNQPQHF
TGTGCCAGCAGTACCGGGACAGGTGGGCGCAATCAGCCCCAGCATTTT
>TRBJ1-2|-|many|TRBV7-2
CASSPEMNYGYTF
TGTGCCAGCAGCCCAGAGATGAACTATGGCTACACCTTC
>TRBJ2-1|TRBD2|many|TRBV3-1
CASSQVRTSGRSNEQFF
TGTGCCAGCAGCCAAGTGCGGACTAGCGGGAGATCAAATGAGCAGTTCTTC
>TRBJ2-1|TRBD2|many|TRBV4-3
CASSQDRTSGLYNEQFF
TGCGCCAGCAGCCAAGATCGGACTAGCGGGCTCTACAATGAGCAGTTCTTC
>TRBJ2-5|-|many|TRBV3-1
CASSQVLMLETQYF
TGTGCCAGCAGCCAAGTCTTGATGCTGGAGACCCAGTACTTC
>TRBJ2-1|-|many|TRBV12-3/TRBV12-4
CASSLARWDAEQFF
TGTGCCAGCAGTTTAGCGCGGTGGGACGCTGAGCAGTTCTTC
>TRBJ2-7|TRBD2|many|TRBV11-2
CASSPGAGGTVWEQYF
TGTGCCAGCAGCCCCGGGGCGGGGGGGACAGTGTGGGAGCAGTACTTC
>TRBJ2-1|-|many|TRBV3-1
CASSQVYGRSDEQFF
TGTGCCAGCAGCCAAGTTTACGGGAGATCGGATGAGCAGTTCTTC
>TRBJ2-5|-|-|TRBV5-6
CASSLGYAPQETQYF
TGTGCCAGCAGCCTTGGCTATGCGCCCCAAGAGACCCAGTACTTC
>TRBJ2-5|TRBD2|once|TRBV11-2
CASSPPPRWVAGGETQYF
TGTGCCAGCAGCCCCCCCCCCAGATGGGTAGCGGGAGGAGAGACCCAGTACTTC
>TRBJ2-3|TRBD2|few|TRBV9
CASSVGSGSGADTQYF
TGTGCCAGCAGCGTCGGTAGCGGGAGTGGTGCAGATACGCAGTATTTT
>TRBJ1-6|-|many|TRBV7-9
CASSFDVGTSSYNSPLHF
TGTGCCAGCAGCTTTGATGTGGGAACGAGCTCCTATAATTCACCCCTCCACTTT
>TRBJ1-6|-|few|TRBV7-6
CASSLASGGLDSPLHF
TGTGCCAGCAGCTTAGCTTCCGGGGGATTGGATTCACCCCTCCACTTT
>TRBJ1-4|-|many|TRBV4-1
CASSQPGNYEKLFF
TGCGCCAGCAGCCAACCGGGTAACTACGAAAAACTGTTTTTT
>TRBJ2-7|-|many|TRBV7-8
CASSYRVTDEQYF
TGTGCCAGCAGCTACAGGGTTACGGACGAGCAGTACTTC